Following are 7 T cell receptor beta chains from one sample sequenced in a study of cytomegalovirus exposure and HLA in healthy donors. Data came from immunoSEQ multiplex PCR; TCRdb stores just in-frame clones and leaves some out. This repertoire shows 150,000 to 200,000 clones, about 90% found once; its top ten account for 3% to 3.5%. Input material: PBMCs. The receptors derive from a woman younger than 30 in good health and CMV-seropositive.

The chain recombines TRBV5-6 with TRBJ2-5, with 8 bases fitting TRBD2. V lost 5 bases and J lost 3; bases outside the gene matches: 9. Germline V lookup: CDR1 SGHDT, CDR2 YYEEEE. The CDR3 contains 15 residues. The CDR3 reads CASRGVYGREETQYF. CDR3 coding DNA: TGTGCCAGCAGAGGGGTTTACGGGAGGGAAGAGACCCAGTACTTC.

This clone occurred once. This rearrangement joins TRBV6-1 to TRBJ1-5; perhaps TRBD1 as D (6 bases). The CDR3 totals 11 residues. Germline lookup yields CDR1 MNHNS and CDR2 SASEGT. V was shortened by 6 bases and J by 9 bases, with 9 bases between the two germline ends. CDR3 bases: TGTGCCAGCAGGGGGGGGGCGCCCCAGCATTTT. Encoded protein: CASRGGAPQHF.

The chain uses TRBV29-1 and TRBJ2-7; 9 bases line up with TRBD1. The CDR3 runs 13 residues. Per germline, CDR1 SQVTM and CDR2 ANQGSEA. The V segment lost 6 bases and the J segment 7 bases; nucleotides outside the gene matches: 10. The CDR3 bases are TGCAGCGTCGATGGGACAGGGCCGGAGGAGCAGTACTTC. This encodes CSVDGTGPEEQYF.

The count of this clone is one. The V and J genes are TRBV28 and TRBJ2-7; D is perhaps TRBD2 (6 bases). CDR3 length: 15 residues. Germline V gene data show CDR1 as MDHEN and CDR2 as SYDVKM. Deletions cut 2 bases from V and 2 bases from J, with 13 bases between. The CDR3 bases are TGTGCCAGCAGTTTACCCGGGGGAATGACCTACGAGCAGTACTTC. The encoded protein is CASSLPGGMTYEQYF.

The rearrangement joins TRBV13 to TRBJ2-5; tentatively, D is TRBD1 (6 bases). Per the germline V gene, CDR1 is PRHDT and CDR2 is FYEKMQ (reference sequence). V gave up 3 bases and J gave up 3 bases, with 14 bases separating them. This CDR3 region has 15 residues. This CDR3 is CASSLRIKGEETQYF. The CDR3 bases are TGTGCCAGCAGCTTGAGGATCAAGGGGGAAGAGACCCAGTACTTC.

This rearrangement joins TRBV6-5 to TRBJ2-7; 11 bases match TRBD2. Germline lookup yields CDR1 MNHEY and CDR2 SVGAGI. Trimming removed 0 bases from V and 6 bases from J; junction bases left unmatched: 7. This CDR3 spans 16 amino acids. The CDR3 nucleotides read TGTGCCAGCAGTTACTCCTATAGCGGGAGGGCCCCCGAGCAGTACTTC. Protein product: CASSYSYSGRAPEQYF.

This sequence joins TRBV7-9 and TRBJ2-1; 11 nucleotides agree with TRBD2. Trimming cost V 6 bases and J 3 bases; bases outside gene matches: 7. The CDR3 covers 16 residues. Germline lookup yields CDR1 SEHNR and CDR2 FQNEAQ (reference sequence). CDR3 sequence: CASRSTSGDFYNEQFF. CDR3 in DNA: TGTGCCAGCAGGTCGACTAGCGGGGACTTCTACAATGAGCAGTTCTTC.